The clone carrying this TCR beta chain was detected many times. The antigen remains unidentified. TCRdb re-analysed the RT-PCR reads in MiXCR, keeping a single row per CDR3 protein. The sample has 500,000 to 550,000 distinct CDR3 sequences, approximately 6.9% seen once. The data are from a study of response to subunit inactivated influenza vaccine. The CDR3 runs 14 residues. The V end lost 7 bases, the J end lost 3 bases, and 19 bases lay between the germline ends. Germline assignment: CDR1 SQVTM and CDR2 ANQGSEA. Whole-study findings and limits: The authors offered the suggestion that each seasonal influenza vaccination recruits few new T cells.

V is TRBV29-1 and J is TRBJ2-7; tentatively, D is TRBD2 (5 bases). Sample: PBMCs from blood, taken around 25 months after vaccination. The TCR was taken from a man between 50 and 70 years old who received an inactivated influenza vaccine. The DNA of the CDR3 is TGCAGCGCCGCCGGCGGGTTATCTATCTACGAGCAGTACTTC. This sequence encodes CSAAGGLSIYEQYF.